Below are 20 T cell receptor beta chains sequenced from a single sample in a study of T cell repertoires in cytomegalovirus infection. TCRdb passed the reads through MiXCR, listing each CDR3 protein once. Among more than 140,000 distinct CDR3 sequences, 5.5% to 7% were seen once, and the ten largest hold about a sixth. Input material: PBMCs. The receptor source for this set is a human donor in good health (CMV status not recorded). Some clones in this sample may be carry-over from other donors' samples.

This clonotype was counted at least ten times. This chain links TRBV12-3 or TRBV12-4 with TRBJ1-2; no firm D call. This CDR3 is built from 15 residues. Trimming removed 8 bases at V and 5 bases at J, with 21 bases between. The CDR3 sequence is CASSRSRSLGYGYTF. The CDR3 coding sequence is TGTGCCAGCTCGCGGTCCCGCTCCCTTGGGTATGGCTACACCTTC.

This clonotype was observed at least ten times. The J gene is TRBJ2-7, the V gene TRBV27; 8 bases match TRBD2. This CDR3 spans 14 amino acids. The germline V gene encodes CDR1 MNHEY and CDR2 SMNVEV (reference sequence). Germline trimming cut 5 bases from V and 5 bases from J; bases unmatched to any gene: 8. The DNA for the CDR3 is TGTGCCAGCAGTGGGTTTAGCGGGGTTGACGAGCAGTACTTC. This gives the protein CASSGFSGVDEQYF.

This chain links TRBV10-3 with TRBJ1-1, with a weak D call TRBD1 (5 bases). The CDR3 has 14 amino acids. Trimming cost V 4 bases and J 3 bases, with 12 bases left between them. Germline values: CDR1 ENHRY, CDR2 SYGVKD. The CDR3 sequence: CAISGGPIYTEAFF. Here the CDR3 DNA reads TGTGCCATCAGTGGGGGACCGATCTACACTGAAGCTTTCTTT.

This clonotype was seen repeatedly, ten times or more. The V call is TRBV7-2, the J call TRBJ1-5; D is perhaps TRBD1 (5 bases). The CDR3 covers 14 residues. CDR1 SGHTA and CDR2 FQGNSA come from the germline V gene. V shed 3 bases and J shed 4 bases, with 10 bases lying between them. CDR3 sequence reads: CASSLGRLNQPQHF. Here the CDR3 DNA reads TGTGCCAGCAGCTTGGGACGGTTAAATCAGCCCCAGCATTTT.

Note on this clonotype: Since a much larger clone is just one base distant, this may be a read error. This chain uses TRBV4-1 with TRBJ2-6; possible D gene TRBD1, 5 bases. The CDR3 runs to 15 residues. CDR1 is MGHRA, CDR2 YSYEKL, per germline. In DNA, the CDR3 is TGCGCCAGCAGCCAAGGGTGGGGTGGGGCCATCGTCCTGACTTTC. It encodes CASSQGWGGAIVLTF.

This clonotype has at least ten counts. The chain uses TRBV7-2 and TRBJ2-5; 8 bases agree with TRBD2. Germline CDR1 SGHTA, CDR2 FQGNSA. Trimming took 5 bases from V and 5 from J; bases not matched to a gene: 10. This CDR3 has 15 residues. The CDR3 DNA reads as TGTGCCAGCAGCCCAGACATTCCGGGGGGGGAGACCCAGTACTTC. Its protein product is CASSPDIPGGETQYF.

In its sample, this clonotype was seen many times. V and J are TRBV30 and TRBJ2-2; TRBD2 matches 8 bases. The CDR3 is 13 amino acids. J gave up 6 bases and V 1 base, and 1 base lay outside the gene matches. CDR1 and CDR2 from the germline V gene are GTSNPN and SVGIG (reference sequence). The CDR3 sequence: CAWSGRGAGELFF. The CDR3 DNA follows: TGTGCCTGGAGTGGGCGGGGGGCCGGGGAGCTGTTTTTT.

This clonotype was counted at least ten times. The chain carries TRBV7-3 and TRBJ1-4; D is uncertain. V lost 0 bases to trimming and J lost 2 bases, with 19 bases between them. This CDR3 is 19 amino acids long. The germline gives CDR1 SGHTA, CDR2 FQGTGA. CDR3 loop: CASSLTAGPSLGTNEKLFF. CDR3 bases: TGTGCCAGCAGCTTAACGGCCGGACCTTCCCTGGGGACTAATGAAAAACTGTTTTTT.

This clonotype was counted ten times or more. The chain combines TRBV7-2 with TRBJ2-7; 8 bases fit TRBD1. Trimming at V came to 6 bases and at J to 0 bases, leaving 4 bases not matched to a gene. The CDR3 totals 14 residues. The V gene's germline CDR1 is SGHTA and CDR2 FQGNSA. The CDR3 protein is CASRRTGSSYEQYF. The CDR3 coding sequence is TGTGCCAGCAGGCGGACAGGGTCCTCCTACGAGCAGTACTTC.

This clonotype occurred many times. The chain recombines TRBV19 with TRBJ2-5; D uncertain. Trimming stripped 2 bases from V and 2 bases from J, with 12 bases between. The germline CDR1 and CDR2 sequences are LNHDA and SQIVND (reference sequence). CDR3 length: 15 residues. The CDR3 sequence is CASSIYDTGQETQYF. The CDR3 region has the DNA TGTGCCAGTAGTATATACGACACCGGACAAGAGACCCAGTACTTC.

This clonotype was picked up many times. The chain carries TRBV19 and TRBJ1-5, with a weak D call TRBD1 (5 bases). Trimming pared 7 bases from V and 7 bases from J, leaving 17 bases between. The CDR3 length is 14 residues. Germline assignment: CDR1 LNHDA and CDR2 SQIVND (reference sequence). The CDR3 DNA sequence: TGTGCCAGTACCCCAGTGCCGGCAGGGCAGCCCCAGCATTTT. Its protein is CASTPVPAGQPQHF. The whole variable domain, filled in from reference TRBV19 and TRBJ1-5, reads DGGITQSPKYLFRKEGQNVTLSCEQNLNHDAMYWYRQDPGQGLRLIYYSQIVNDFQKGDIAEGYSVSREKKESFPLTVTSAQKNPTAFYLCASTPVPAGQPQHFGDGTRLSIL.

The genes are TRBV20-1 and TRBJ1-5, with 7 bases fitting TRBD1. Germline CDR1 reads DFQATT; CDR2 reads SNEGSKA (reference sequence). The CDR3 spans 16 residues. Losses at the gene ends were 3 bases for V and 3 bases for J; bases not matched to a gene: 11. CDR3 sequence: CSASRFRDSPNQPQHF. CDR3 nucleotide sequence: TGCAGTGCTAGTCGCTTCCGGGACAGCCCCAATCAGCCCCAGCATTTT.

This clonotype showed up just a few times. This chain joins TRBV20-1 and TRBJ2-7; D not certain. The CDR3 spans 14 residues. Per germline, CDR1 DFQATT and CDR2 SNEGSKA (reference sequence). With 3 bases removed from V and 2 bases from J, the gap between germline ends came to 14 bases. CDR3 nucleotide sequence: TGCAGTGCTAGGGTTTCTCTGGGTACCTACGAGCAGTACTTC. Its translation: CSARVSLGTYEQYF.

In its sample, this clonotype was seen many times. The chain links TRBV12-3 or TRBV12-4 to TRBJ1-1, with a possible D match to TRBD1 (5 bases). CDR3 length: 14 amino acids. Between the trimmed V and J ends, which lost 4 bases and 9 bases, there was a span of 18 bases. CDR3 amino acids: CASSSSFGGRKAFF. The CDR3 DNA follows: TGTGCCAGCAGTTCCTCATTCGGGGGACGGAAAGCTTTCTTT.

The chain uses TRBV5-1 and TRBJ1-1, with a weak D call TRBD1 (6 bases). CDR1 and CDR2 (germline): SGHRS, YFSETQ. The CDR3 is 13 amino acids. Trimming pared 5 bases from V and 7 bases from J, leaving 15 bases between. This chain's CDR3 is CASSPQGPNEAFF. Here the CDR3 DNA reads TGCGCCAGCAGTCCGCAGGGGCCAAATGAAGCTTTCTTT.

This clonotype was seen repeatedly, ten times or more. This chain links TRBV7-2 with TRBJ1-1, with D uncertain. V dropped 4 bases and J dropped 1 base, with 7 bases sitting between them. CDR1 and CDR2 from the germline V gene are SGHTA and FQGNSA. The CDR3 length is 13 residues. The CDR3 DNA follows: TGTGCCAGCAGCTCCATTAGGAACACTGAAGCTTTCTTT. Translation: CASSSIRNTEAFF.

This chain links TRBV6-2 or TRBV6-3 with TRBJ1-1, with D possibly being TRBD1 (5 bases). Trimming cost V 6 bases and J 6 bases, with 11 bases left between them. The V gene's germline CDR1 is MNHEY and CDR2 SVGEGT. CDR3 size: 12 residues. CDR3 nucleotides: TGTGCCAGCAGCCGACAGCCCCCTGAAGCTTTCTTT. Translation: CASSRQPPEAFF.

There are a few counts of this clonotype. V usage is TRBV14 and J usage is TRBJ2-5; D unclear. The CDR3 length is 16 residues. V was shortened by 3 bases and J by 4 bases, with 18 bases between the two germline ends. CDR1 and CDR2 (germline): SGHDN, FVKESK. The CDR3 reads CASSQESVYPRETQYF. The CDR3 DNA sequence: TGTGCCAGCAGCCAGGAGTCCGTCTACCCCCGAGAGACCCAGTACTTC.

This clonotype has only a few counts. V and J are TRBV10-3 and TRBJ1-5; 7 bases fit TRBD1. The ends lost 5 bases at V and 2 bases at J; junction bases unmatched: 3. Germline V gene lookup returns CDR1 ENHRY and CDR2 SYGVKD. The CDR3 has 14 residues. The CDR3 nucleotides are TGTGCCATCAGTACAGGGGTTGGCAATCAGCCCCAGCATTTT. Translation gives CAISTGVGNQPQHF.

This clonotype was counted many times. This chain links TRBV10-3 with TRBJ2-7; the D is unclear. Germline values: CDR1 ENHRY, CDR2 SYGVKD. The CDR3 contains 14 residues. V was shortened by 2 bases and J by 3 bases, with 11 bases between the two germline ends. CDR3 sequence: CAISEKRAYYEQYF. The DNA for the CDR3 is TGTGCCATCAGTGAGAAAAGAGCCTACTACGAGCAGTACTTC.